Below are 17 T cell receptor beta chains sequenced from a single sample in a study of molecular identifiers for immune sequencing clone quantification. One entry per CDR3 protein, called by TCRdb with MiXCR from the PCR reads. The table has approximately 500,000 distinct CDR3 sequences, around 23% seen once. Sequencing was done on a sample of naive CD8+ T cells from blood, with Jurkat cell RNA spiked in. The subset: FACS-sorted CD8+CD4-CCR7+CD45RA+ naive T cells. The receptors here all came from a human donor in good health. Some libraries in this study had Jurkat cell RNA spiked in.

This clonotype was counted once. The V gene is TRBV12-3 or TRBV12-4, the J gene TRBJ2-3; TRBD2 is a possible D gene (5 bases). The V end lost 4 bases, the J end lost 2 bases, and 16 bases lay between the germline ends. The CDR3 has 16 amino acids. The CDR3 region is CASSSSSNPPTDTQYF. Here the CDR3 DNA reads TGTGCCAGCAGTTCCTCTAGCAATCCCCCCACAGATACGCAGTATTTT.

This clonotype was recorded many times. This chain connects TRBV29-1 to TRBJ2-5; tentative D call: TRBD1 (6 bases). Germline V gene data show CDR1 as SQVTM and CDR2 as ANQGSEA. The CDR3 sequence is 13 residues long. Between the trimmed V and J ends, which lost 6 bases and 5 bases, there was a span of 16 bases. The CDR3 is CSVETGISETQYF. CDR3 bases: TGCAGCGTCGAAACAGGGATTTCGGAGACCCAGTACTTC.

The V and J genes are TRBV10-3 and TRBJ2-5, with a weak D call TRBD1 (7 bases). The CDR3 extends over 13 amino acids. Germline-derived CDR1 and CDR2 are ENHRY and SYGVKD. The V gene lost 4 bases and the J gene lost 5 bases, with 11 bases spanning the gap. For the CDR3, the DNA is TGTGCCATCAGTGGGACAGGAGGGGAGACCCAGTACTTC. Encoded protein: CAISGTGGETQYF.

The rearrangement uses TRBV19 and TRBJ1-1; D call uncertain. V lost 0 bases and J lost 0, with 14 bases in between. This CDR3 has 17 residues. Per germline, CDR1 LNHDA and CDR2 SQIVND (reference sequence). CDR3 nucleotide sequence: TGTGCCAGTAGTATAGAGTTTGGGTGGACCATGAACACTGAAGCTTTCTTT. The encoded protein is CASSIEFGWTMNTEAFF.

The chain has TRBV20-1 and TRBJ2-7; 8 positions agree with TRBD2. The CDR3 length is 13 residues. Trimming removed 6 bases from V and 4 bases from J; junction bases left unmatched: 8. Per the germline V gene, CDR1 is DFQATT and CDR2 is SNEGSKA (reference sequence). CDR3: CSAPPIAGYEQYF. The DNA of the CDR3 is TGCAGTGCCCCGCCCATAGCGGGATACGAGCAGTACTTC.

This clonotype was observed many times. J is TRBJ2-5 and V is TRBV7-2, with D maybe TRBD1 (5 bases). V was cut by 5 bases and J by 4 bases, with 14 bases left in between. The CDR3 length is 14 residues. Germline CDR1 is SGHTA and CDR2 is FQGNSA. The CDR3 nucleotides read TGTGCCAGCAGCGTTACAGGTTCCCGAGAGACCCAGTACTTC. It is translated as CASSVTGSRETQYF.

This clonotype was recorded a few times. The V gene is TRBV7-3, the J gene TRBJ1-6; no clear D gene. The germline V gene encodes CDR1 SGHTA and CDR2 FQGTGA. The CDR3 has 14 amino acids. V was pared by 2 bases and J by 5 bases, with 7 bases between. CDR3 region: CASSLVVDNSPLHF. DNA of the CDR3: TGTGCCAGCAGCTTAGTCGTAGATAATTCACCCCTCCACTTT.

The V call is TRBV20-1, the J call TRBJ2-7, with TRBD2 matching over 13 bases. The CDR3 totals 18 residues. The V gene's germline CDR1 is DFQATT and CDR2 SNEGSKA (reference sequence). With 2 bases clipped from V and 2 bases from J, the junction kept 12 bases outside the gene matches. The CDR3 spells CSARPILAGGPFTYEQYF. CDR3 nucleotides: TGCAGTGCTAGACCCATACTAGCGGGAGGGCCCTTTACCTACGAGCAGTACTTC.

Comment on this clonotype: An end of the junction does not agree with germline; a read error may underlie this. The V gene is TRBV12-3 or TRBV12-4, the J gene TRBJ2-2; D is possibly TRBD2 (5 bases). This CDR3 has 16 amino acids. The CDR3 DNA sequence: TGTGCCAGCAGTTTTGGGCTAGCCTCGAATACCGGGGAGCTGTTTTTT. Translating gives CASSFGLASNTGELFF.

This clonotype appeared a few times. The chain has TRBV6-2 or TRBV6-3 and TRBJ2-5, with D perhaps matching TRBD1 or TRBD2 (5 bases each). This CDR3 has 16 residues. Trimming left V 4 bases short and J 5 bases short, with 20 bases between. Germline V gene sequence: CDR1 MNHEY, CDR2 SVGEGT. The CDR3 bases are TGTGCCAGCAGTTCCGGAACGGGGCTCAGGGTCGAGACCCAGTACTTC. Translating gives CASSSGTGLRVETQYF.

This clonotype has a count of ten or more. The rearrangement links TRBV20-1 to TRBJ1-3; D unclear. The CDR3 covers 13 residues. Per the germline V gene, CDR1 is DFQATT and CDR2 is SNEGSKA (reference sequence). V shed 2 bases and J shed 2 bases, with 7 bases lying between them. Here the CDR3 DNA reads TGCAGTGCTAGACCCGTCACTGGAAACACCATATATTTT. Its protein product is CSARPVTGNTIYF.

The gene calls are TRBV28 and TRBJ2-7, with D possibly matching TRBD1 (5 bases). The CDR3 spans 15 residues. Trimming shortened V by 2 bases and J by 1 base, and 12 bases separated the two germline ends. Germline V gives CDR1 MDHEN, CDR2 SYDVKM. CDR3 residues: CASSLRGMLSYEQYF. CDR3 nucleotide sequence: TGTGCCAGCAGTTTAAGGGGTATGTTGTCCTACGAGCAGTACTTC.

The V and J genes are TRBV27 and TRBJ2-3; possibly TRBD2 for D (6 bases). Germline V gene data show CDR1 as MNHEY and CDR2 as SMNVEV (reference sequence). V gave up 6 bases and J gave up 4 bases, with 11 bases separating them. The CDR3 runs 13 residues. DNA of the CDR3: TGTGCCAGCAGCAGACTAGGATCAGATACGCAGTATTTT. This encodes CASSRLGSDTQYF.

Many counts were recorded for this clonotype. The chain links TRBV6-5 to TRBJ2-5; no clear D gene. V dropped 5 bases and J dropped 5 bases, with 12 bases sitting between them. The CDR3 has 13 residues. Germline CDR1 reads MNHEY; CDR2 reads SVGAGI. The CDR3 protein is CASSPPPAETQYF. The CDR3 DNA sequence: TGTGCCAGCAGTCCCCCCCCGGCGGAGACCCAGTACTTC.

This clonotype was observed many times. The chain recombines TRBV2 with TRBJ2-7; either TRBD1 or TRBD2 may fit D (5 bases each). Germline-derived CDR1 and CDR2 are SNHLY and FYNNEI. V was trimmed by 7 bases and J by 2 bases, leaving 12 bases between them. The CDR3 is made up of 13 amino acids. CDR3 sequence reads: CASTGTETYEQYF. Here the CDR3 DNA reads TGTGCCAGCACCGGGACGGAGACCTACGAGCAGTACTTC.

The CDR3 loop is CASSLRTRYNEQFF. Here the CDR3 DNA reads TGTGCCAGCAGCTTAAGGACCCGGTACAATGAGCAGTTCTTC. The rearrangement joins TRBV7-3 to TRBJ2-1; D unclear. This CDR3 is 14 amino acids long. The germline gives CDR1 SGHTA, CDR2 FQGTGA. Deletions cut 1 base from V and 4 bases from J, with 8 bases between.

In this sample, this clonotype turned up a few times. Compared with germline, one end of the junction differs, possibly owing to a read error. The CDR3 DNA reads TGTGCCGGCAGCCTCGTCACTAGCGGGGGGTACCAAGAGACCCAGTACTTC. Translation: CAGSLVTSGGYQETQYF. This chain connects TRBV7-9 to TRBJ2-5; TRBD2 matches 12 bases. Germline V gene data show CDR1 as SEHNR and CDR2 as FQNEAQ (reference sequence). This CDR3 comprises 17 residues.